This paragraph covers one T cell receptor (beta chain) sequence. Its antigen is undetermined. The sample originates from a study of cytotoxic CD8 clonotypes in ibrutinib-treated CLL. Turning to the study itself: Response was recorded as partial in some 25 patients and complete in 2; at median around 68 months, approximately 14 remained remitted and about 12 had progressed. Findings and limits, study-wide: Upon ibrutinib response clonality rose, and upon progression it fell back toward baseline. Contraction or stability on treatment characterized the public clonotypes, which were uncommon. Sampling times (in sustained-remission versus progressing patients) were not the same.

Clones were read by immunoSEQ multiplex PCR, and TCRdb kept only the in-frame ones, dropping some. The sample records roughly 52,000 clones, 53% being singletons. Germline lookup yields CDR1 DFQATT and CDR2 SNEGSKA (reference sequence). The CDR3 contains 10 residues. V shed 2 bases and J shed 8 bases, with 6 bases lying between them. The chain employs TRBV20-1 and TRBJ1-2; D not certain. The sequencing here drew on PBMCs, taken after 12 months of ibrutinib treatment. The sequence derives from a human donor with chronic lymphocytic leukemia. CDR3 in DNA: TGCAGTGCTAGACATTTAGGCTACACCTTC. Translation gives CSARHLGYTF.